The 8 T cell receptor beta chains in this list originate from one sample, sequenced in a study of a mutant IDH1 vaccine in newly diagnosed glioma. Time point denoted: week 11, during vaccination. Every vaccination contained 300 ug of the mutant IDH1 20-mer peptide and was paired with topical imiquimod. No antigen is known for these receptors. Assay: immunoSEQ multiplex PCR; the TCRdb copy retains only in-frame clones and omits some. The sample records around 26,000 clones, 55% to 75% being singletons. The sequences come from peripheral blood mononuclear cells (PBMCs), collected from a glioma patient whose treatment included an IDH1 peptide vaccine. The origin of the receptors is a man between 18 and 29 years old with glioma. Some clones in this sample may be carry-over from other donors' samples.

This clone has only a few counts. V is TRBV9 and J is TRBJ2-7, with D maybe TRBD2 (5 bases). The CDR3 sequence is 15 residues long. Germline-derived CDR1 and CDR2 are SGDLS and YYNGEE. V lost 0 bases to trimming and J lost 2 bases, with 12 bases between them. The DNA for the CDR3 is TGTGCCAGCAGCGTAGCTGGAGGCAGAGCCTACGAGCAGTACTTC. Translated: CASSVAGGRAYEQYF.

The rearrangement links TRBV12-5 to TRBJ1-1; D is possibly TRBD1 (5 bases). The CDR3 contains 13 residues. Trimming left V 8 bases short and J 4 bases short, with 14 bases between. Germline V CDR1 and CDR2: LGHNT, FRNRAP. The CDR3 protein is CASSPRDLTEAFF. For the CDR3, the DNA is TGTGCTAGTAGTCCCAGGGACCTCACTGAAGCTTTCTTT.

The chain recombines TRBV14 with TRBJ1-4; D not resolved. The ends were cut back, 0 bases at V and 5 bases at J, with 10 bases in the middle. The germline CDR1 and CDR2 sequences are SGHDN and FVKESK. The CDR3 runs to 15 residues. CDR3 loop: CASSQDLGRNEKLFF. For the CDR3, the DNA is TGTGCCAGCAGCCAAGATCTAGGCAGAAATGAAAAACTGTTTTTT. Variable domain in full (rest from reference TRBV14 and TRBJ1-4): EAGVTQFPSHSVIEKGQTVTLRCDPISGHDNLYWYRRVMGKEIKFLLHFVKESKQDESGMPNNRFLAERTGGTYSTLKVQPAELEDSGVYFCASSQDLGRNEKLFFGSGTQLSVL.

The chain employs TRBV11-3 and TRBJ2-1; TRBD1 might be the D (5 bases). CDR1 and CDR2 (germline): SGHNT, YENEEA. CDR3 length: 13 amino acids. Trimming stripped 4 bases from V and 8 bases from J, with 12 bases between. CDR3 in DNA: TGTGCCAGCAGCTCACTCAGGGTGGATGAGCAGTTCTTC. This encodes CASSSLRVDEQFF.

The DNA for the CDR3 is TGTGCCAGTAGTCCAGGGACGGGAGTCTACGAGCAGTACTTC. It specifies CASSPGTGVYEQYF. V gene TRBV19 combines with J gene TRBJ2-7; possible D gene TRBD2, 6 bases. Trimming shortened V by 5 bases and J by 3 bases, and 14 bases separated the two germline ends. Germline V gene lookup returns CDR1 LNHDA and CDR2 SQIVND (reference sequence). This CDR3 is built from 14 residues. Combining the CDR3 with reference TRBV19 and TRBJ2-7 gives the whole variable domain DGGITQSPKYLFRKEGQNVTLSCEQNLNHDAMYWYRQDPGQGLRLIYYSQIVNDFQKGDIAEGYSVSREKKESFPLTVTSAQKNPTAFYLCASSPGTGVYEQYFGPGTRLTVT.

This clone was seen only once. The chain combines TRBV7-2 with TRBJ1-1, with 10 bases fitting TRBD1. The CDR3 loop spans 18 amino acids. CDR1 is SGHTA, CDR2 FQGNSA, per germline. V shed 1 base, J shed 4 bases, and the junction held 12 bases outside the gene matches. CDR3 sequence: CASSLVAGQGILGTEAFF. DNA of the CDR3: TGTGCCAGCAGCTTAGTTGCGGGACAGGGGATTTTGGGCACTGAAGCTTTCTTT.

This chain links TRBV21-1 with TRBJ2-7; the table's D call, TRBD1, was not checked against the DNA. TRBV21-1 is a recognized pseudogene. There are 15 residues in the CDR3. CDR3 residues: CASSANRDRDYEQYF. The CDR3 nucleotides are TGTGCCAGCAGCGCTAACCGGGACAGGGACTACGAGCAGTACTTC.

V and J are TRBV7-2 and TRBJ2-1; 10 nucleotides line up with TRBD2. The length of the CDR3 is 15 residues. In germline, CDR1 is SGHTA, CDR2 FQGNSA. With V trimmed by 2 bases and J by 4 bases, 2 bases remained unmatched. CDR3 in amino acids: CASSLTSGKYNEQFF. CDR3 nucleotide sequence: TGTGCCAGCAGCTTAACTAGCGGGAAGTACAATGAGCAGTTCTTC. Full variable domain (remainder filled in from reference TRBV7-2 and TRBJ2-1): GAGVSQSPSNKVTEKGKDVELRCDPISGHTALYWYRQSLGQGLEFLIYFQGNSAPDKSGLPSDRFSAERTGGSVSTLTIQRTQQEDSAVYLCASSLTSGKYNEQFFGPGTRLTVL.